These 20 T cell receptor beta chains were sequenced from one sample in a study of blood T cell repertoires in COVID-19. Clones were sequenced by immunoSEQ multiplex PCR, and TCRdb holds only the in-frame ones, with some missing. The data contain about 180,000 clones, approximately 89% of them singletons. Sample: peripheral blood. The receptor source for this set is a man in his forties or fifties with active or convalescent COVID-19.

CDR3: CASSQDPSSGSDTQYF. DNA for the CDR3: TGTGCCAGCAGCCAAGATCCGTCTAGCGGCTCAGATACGCAGTATTTT. The rearrangement uses TRBV4-2 and TRBJ2-3; the match to TRBD2 covers 7 bases. Per the germline V gene, CDR1 is LGHNA and CDR2 is YNFKEQ. The trim removed 0 bases at V and 4 bases at J, leaving 7 bases unmatched. The CDR3 is 16 residues long.

The chain joins TRBV4-1 to TRBJ2-1; 11 nucleotides agree with TRBD2. The CDR3 spans 13 residues. Germline CDR1 is MGHRA and CDR2 is YSYEKL. Losses at the gene ends were 7 bases for V and 5 bases for J; bases not matched to a gene: 1. The CDR3 nucleotides read TGCGCCAGCAAACTAGCGGGGGACAATGAGCAGTTCTTC. Translation: CASKLAGDNEQFF.

V and J are TRBV6-1 and TRBJ1-2; weak D call: TRBD1 (6 bases). Trimming left V 0 bases short and J 8 bases short, with 10 bases between. The CDR3 totals 13 residues. Germline V gene lookup returns CDR1 MNHNS and CDR2 SASEGT. CDR3 amino acids: CASSEAGGGGYTF. In DNA, the CDR3 is TGTGCCAGCAGTGAAGCAGGGGGTGGCGGCTACACCTTC.

V is TRBV30 and J is TRBJ1-2; 8 positions match TRBD1. This CDR3 comprises 13 residues. The germline gives CDR1 GTSNPN, CDR2 SVGIG (reference sequence). With 5 bases clipped from V and 7 bases from J, the junction kept 9 bases outside the gene matches. CDR3 sequence (DNA): TGTGCCTGGGCACAGGGGGAAGGGGGTGGCTACACCTTC. Its protein product is CAWAQGEGGGYTF.

In this sample, this clone turned up a few times. The rearrangement joins TRBV5-1 to TRBJ2-7; 9 nucleotides match TRBD1. The CDR3 loop spans 15 amino acids. Germline V lookup: CDR1 SGHRS, CDR2 YFSETQ. Trimming took 3 bases from V and 6 from J; bases not matched to a gene: 10. CDR3 coding DNA: TGCGCCAGCAGCTCGGGACAGGGTTCGGTCTTCGAGCAGTACTTC. This encodes CASSSGQGSVFEQYF.

V and J are TRBV5-5 and TRBJ2-7, with 8 bases aligning to TRBD1. The CDR3 contains 15 residues. Germline lookup yields CDR1 SGHKS and CDR2 YYEKEE (reference sequence). Trimming at V came to 3 bases and at J to 3 bases, leaving 8 bases not matched to a gene. This CDR3 is CASSSTGTGYYEQYF. In DNA form, the CDR3 reads TGTGCCAGCAGCTCTACCGGGACAGGATACTACGAGCAGTACTTC. The complete variable domain, with remaining parts taken from reference TRBV5-5 and TRBJ2-7, reads DAGVTQSPTHLIKTRGQQVTLRCSPISGHKSVSWYQQVLGQGPQFIFQYYEKEERGRGNFPDRFSARQFPNYSSELNVNALLLGDSALYLCASSSTGTGYYEQYFGPGTRLTVT.

The rearrangement uses TRBV6-5 and TRBJ1-1; 8 nucleotides agree with TRBD1. After removal of 5 bases from V and 4 bases from J, the junction contained 9 bases not matched to a gene. The length of the CDR3 is 15 residues. CDR1 is MNHEY and CDR2 is SVGAGI in the germline V gene. CDR3 sequence reads: CASSKMTGVSTEAFF. CDR3 coding DNA: TGTGCCAGCAGTAAAATGACAGGGGTTTCCACTGAAGCTTTCTTT.

The CDR3 bases are TGTGCCTGGAGTGTCCTAAGAACTAACTATGGCTACACCTTC. Encoded protein: CAWSVLRTNYGYTF. The chain employs TRBV30 and TRBJ1-2; D is ambiguous. The V end was cut by 0 bases, the J end by 0 bases, with 8 bases between. The germline V gene has CDR1 GTSNPN and CDR2 SVGIG (reference sequence). The CDR3 runs to 14 residues.

The V and J genes are TRBV7-2 and TRBJ2-5; possibly TRBD1 for D (5 bases). The CDR3 runs 15 residues. Per the germline V gene, CDR1 is SGHTA and CDR2 is FQGNSA. Deletions cut 5 bases from V and 2 bases from J, with 15 bases between. The CDR3 DNA follows: TGTGCCAGCAGCCGTCGCGCAGGGCATCAAGAGACCCAGTACTTC. Encoded protein: CASSRRAGHQETQYF.

The CDR3 loop reads CASRQRTGDGYTF. The DNA for the CDR3 is TGTGCCAGCAGACAGAGGACAGGGGATGGCTACACCTTC. V is TRBV27 and J is TRBJ1-2; TRBD1 matches at 9 bases. The CDR3 runs to 13 residues. CDR1 and CDR2 from the germline V gene are MNHEY and SMNVEV (reference sequence). J was trimmed by 6 bases and V by 6 bases; bases with no gene match: 5.

The chain couples TRBV28 to TRBJ2-7, with D tentatively TRBD2 (6 bases). Trimming cost V 5 bases and J 4 bases, with 12 bases left between them. The CDR3 is 13 residues long. The germline gives CDR1 MDHEN, CDR2 SYDVKM. CDR3 in DNA: TGTGCCAGCAGTCGAATTAGCGGTTACGAGCAGTACTTC. Encoded protein: CASSRISGYEQYF.

This clone was detected a few times. This chain links TRBV30 with TRBJ1-1, with D possibly being TRBD1 (5 bases). Trimming took 3 bases from V and 4 from J, leaving 12 bases between them. The germline gives CDR1 GTSNPN, CDR2 SVGIG (reference sequence). The CDR3 runs to 13 residues. CDR3 region: CAWRTTGGTEAFF. In DNA form, the CDR3 reads TGTGCCTGGAGAACGACGGGGGGCACTGAAGCTTTCTTT. Combining the CDR3 with reference TRBV30 and TRBJ1-1 gives the whole variable domain SQTIHQWPATLVQPVGSPLSLECTVEGTSNPNLYWYRQAAGRGLQLLFYSVGIGQISSEVPQNLSASRPQDRQFILSSKKLLLSDSGFYLCAWRTTGGTEAFFGQGTRLTVV.

The V and J genes are TRBV6-5 and TRBJ1-1; D may be TRBD1 (6 bases). The V and J ends lost 5 bases and 1 base respectively, with 14 bases between them. This CDR3 spans 15 amino acids. CDR1 MNHEY and CDR2 SVGAGI come from the germline V gene. The CDR3 sequence: CASSISGHQNTEAFF. For the CDR3, the DNA is TGTGCCAGCAGTATTTCGGGACACCAGAACACTGAAGCTTTCTTT.

This sequence joins TRBV4-3 and TRBJ2-3; 11 bases match TRBD2. V trimming: 0 bases; J trimming: 6 bases; junction bases outside the gene matches: 8. The germline gives CDR1 LGHNA, CDR2 YSLEER. This CDR3 region has 17 residues. CDR3 residues: CASSQEISSGGWDTQYF. Here the CDR3 DNA reads TGCGCCAGCAGCCAAGAAATATCTAGCGGGGGGTGGGATACGCAGTATTTT.

The rearrangement links TRBV6-1 to TRBJ2-5; D not certain. This CDR3 contains 16 residues. Germline V lookup: CDR1 MNHNS, CDR2 SASEGT. Trimming stripped 4 bases from V and 1 base from J, with 16 bases between. The CDR3 loop is CASSVHAGATQETQYF. The CDR3 nucleotides are TGTGCCAGCAGTGTCCACGCCGGAGCTACCCAAGAGACCCAGTACTTC.

This sequence joins TRBV11-2 and TRBJ2-7; D perhaps matches TRBD2 (6 bases). The CDR3 runs 16 residues. Germline loops: CDR1 SGHAT, CDR2 FQNNGV. Trimming left V 6 bases short and J 3 bases short, with 21 bases between. CDR3 loop: CASRPGVGADRYEQYF. CDR3 sequence (DNA): TGTGCCAGCAGACCGGGGGTGGGCGCGGATCGCTACGAGCAGTACTTC.

The V call is TRBV7-2, the J call TRBJ1-2, with 9 nucleotides matching TRBD1. CDR1 SGHTA and CDR2 FQGNSA come from the germline V gene. J was trimmed by 6 bases and V by 3 bases; bases with no gene match: 5. This CDR3 is 14 amino acids long. CDR3 bases: TGTGCCAGCAGCTTCCTGACAGGGGGGAATGGCTACACCTTC. Protein sequence: CASSFLTGGNGYTF.

The chain is built from TRBV4-2 and TRBJ2-5, with TRBD2 matching over 13 bases. The CDR3 is 18 residues long. V trimming: 4 bases; J trimming: 0 bases; junction bases outside the gene matches: 8. In germline, CDR1 is LGHNA, CDR2 YNFKEQ. The CDR3 DNA is TGTGCCAGCAGCCCCGGACTAGCGGGGGACACGTACCAAGAGACCCAGTACTTC. Amino acid sequence: CASSPGLAGDTYQETQYF.

The chain couples TRBV11-2 to TRBJ1-5; weak D call: TRBD1 (5 bases). The V end was cut by 1 base, the J end by 4 bases, with 8 bases between. Germline CDR1 and CDR2: SGHAT and FQNNGV. CDR3 length: 14 residues. The CDR3 sequence: CASSLAGANQPQHF. CDR3 sequence (DNA): TGTGCCAGCAGCTTAGCTGGGGCAAATCAGCCCCAGCATTTT.

J is TRBJ2-2 and V is TRBV5-6, with TRBD2 matching over 9 bases. Looked up from germline, CDR1 is SGHDT and CDR2 is YYEEEE. V lost 3 bases and J lost 7; bases outside the gene matches: 7. The length of the CDR3 is 15 residues. This CDR3 is CASSSAAGGLGELFF. CDR3 DNA: TGTGCCAGCAGCTCGGCGGCGGGGGGGCTCGGGGAGCTGTTTTTT.